Below, 22 T cell receptor beta chains from the same sample are listed, as sequenced in a study of T cells in Graves' hyperthyroidism and ophthalmopathy. The TCR beta CDR3 regions underwent amplification using RNA transcripts as the source. The HTBI set primed first-round TCR CDR3 RT-PCR. TCRdb reprocessed the multiplex PCR reads via MiXCR and lists one record per CDR3 protein. This table holds 550,000 to 600,000 distinct CDR3 sequences, approximately 15% found once. Sample: blood. All receptors derive from a woman under 30 with Graves' ophthalmopathy.

The table lists this clonotype with many counts. The CDR3 spells CASSPRLAGDSYEQYF. DNA of the CDR3: TGTGCCAGCAGCCCACGACTAGCGGGAGACTCCTACGAGCAGTACTTC. This rearrangement joins TRBV7-9 to TRBJ2-7; 12 bases map to TRBD2. The V and J ends lost 5 bases and 0 bases, in that order; junction bases with no gene match: 5. The CDR3 loop spans 16 amino acids. The germline gives CDR1 SEHNR, CDR2 FQNEAQ (reference sequence).

This clonotype was picked up a small number of times. The genes are TRBV7-9 and TRBJ2-2, with no clear D. The V end lost 5 bases, the J end lost 6 bases, and 13 bases lay between the germline ends. CDR3 length: 14 amino acids. CDR1 is SEHNR and CDR2 is FQNEAQ in the germline V gene (reference sequence). The CDR3 is CASSPTSGAGELFF. CDR3 DNA: TGTGCCAGCAGCCCGACTTCCGGCGCCGGGGAGCTGTTTTTT.

This clonotype occurred many times. The genes are TRBV9 and TRBJ2-7, with D tentatively TRBD2 (6 bases). This CDR3 spans 15 amino acids. Germline-derived CDR1 and CDR2 are SGDLS and YYNGEE. V was shortened by 0 bases and J by 2 bases, with 12 bases between the two germline ends. CDR3 nucleotide sequence: TGTGCCAGCAGCGTAGGGTTAGCGGATGCCTACGAGCAGTACTTC. Residues: CASSVGLADAYEQYF. Full variable domain (missing parts from reference TRBV9 and TRBJ2-7): DSGVTQTPKHLITATGQRVTLRCSPRSGDLSVYWYQQSLDQGLQFLIQYYNGEERAKGNILERFSAQQFPDLHSELNLSSLELGDSALYFCASSVGLADAYEQYFGPGTRLTVT.

This clonotype has more than one count but fewer than ten. V and J are TRBV7-8 and TRBJ2-1, with a weak D call TRBD2 (6 bases). This CDR3 is built from 19 residues. The germline V gene encodes CDR1 SGHVS and CDR2 FQNEAQ. Between the trimmed V and J ends, which lost 1 base and 3 bases, there was a span of 22 bases. This CDR3 reads CASSLVYGAWEEIYNEQFF. CDR3 DNA sequence: TGTGCCAGCAGCTTAGTGTACGGCGCTTGGGAGGAGATCTACAATGAGCAGTTCTTC. The full variable domain, with the rest looked up from reference TRBV7-8 and TRBJ2-1, is GAGVSQSPRYKVAKRGQDVALRCDPISGHVSLFWYQQALGQGPEFLTYFQNEAQLDKSGLPSDRFFAERPEGSVSTLKIQRTQQEDSAVYLCASSLVYGAWEEIYNEQFFGPGTRLTVL.

This clonotype was seen many times. The J gene is TRBJ2-1, the V gene TRBV7-2; the D gene could be TRBD1 or TRBD2 (5 bases each). V was pared by 5 bases and J by 9 bases, with 20 bases between. CDR1 and CDR2 (germline): SGHTA, FQGNSA. The length of the CDR3 is 15 residues. In DNA form, the CDR3 reads TGTGCCAGCAGCCCGAGGGGACGGACTGCCGGTGAGCAGTTCTTC. Translating gives CASSPRGRTAGEQFF.

The rearrangement uses TRBV10-3 and TRBJ1-5; D gene uncertain. Germline V gene lookup returns CDR1 ENHRY and CDR2 SYGVKD. This CDR3 spans 13 amino acids. With 6 bases removed from V and 5 bases from J, the gap between germline ends came to 11 bases. The CDR3 here is CAISPEADQPQHF. For the CDR3, the DNA is TGTGCCATCAGCCCCGAGGCCGATCAGCCCCAGCATTTT.

This clonotype was seen more than once but under ten times. The rearrangement joins TRBV9 to TRBJ2-3; 8 bases are shared with TRBD2. Germline CDR1 and CDR2: SGDLS and YYNGEE. The CDR3 sequence is 16 residues long. V was pared by 0 bases and J by 4 bases, with 7 bases of the junction left unmatched. The CDR3 DNA reads as TGTGCCAGCAGCGTAGACGGGAGGGTAACTTCAGATACGCAGTATTTT. It encodes CASSVDGRVTSDTQYF.

This clonotype was seen at least ten times. The rearrangement uses TRBV6-6 and TRBJ1-1; D call uncertain. Germline CDR1 and CDR2: MNHNY and SVGAGI (reference sequence). The CDR3 is 14 residues long. Trimming shortened V by 2 bases and J by 4 bases, and 11 bases separated the two germline ends. The CDR3 nucleotides are TGTGCCAGCAGTTACGGGGTGGCGCCCACTGAAGCTTTCTTT. Protein: CASSYGVAPTEAFF.

This clonotype has a handful of counts. V is TRBV4-1 and J is TRBJ2-5; 10 bases map to TRBD2. From germline, CDR1 is MGHRA and CDR2 YSYEKL. V lost 1 base, J lost 4 bases, and 6 bases stayed unmatched. The CDR3 runs to 16 residues. The CDR3 here is CASSQVGLAVRETQYF. CDR3 nucleotides: TGCGCCAGCAGCCAAGTTGGACTAGCGGTTAGAGAGACCCAGTACTTC.

The chain links TRBV15 to TRBJ1-3; 8 bases map to TRBD1. This CDR3 has 15 amino acids. Germline CDR1 reads LNHNV; CDR2 reads YYDKDF (reference sequence). V lost 3 bases, J lost 2 bases, and 3 bases stayed unmatched. CDR3 nucleotides: TGTGCCACCAGCAGCGACAGGGGAACTGGAAACACCATATATTTT. Translating gives CATSSDRGTGNTIYF.

This clonotype was counted between two and nine times. The V call is TRBV28, the J call TRBJ2-2, with TRBD2 identical over 14 bases. This CDR3 contains 19 residues. Trimming cost V 5 bases and J 1 base; bases outside gene matches: 9. In germline, CDR1 is MDHEN, CDR2 SYDVKM. CDR3: CASSPQRLAGGGNTGELFF. The CDR3 DNA sequence: TGTGCCAGCAGTCCCCAAAGACTAGCGGGAGGGGGGAACACCGGGGAGCTGTTTTTT.

This clonotype has ten or more counts. The gene calls are TRBV5-6 and TRBJ1-5; D uncertain. The ends were cut back, 1 base at V and 5 bases at J, with 10 bases in the middle. Germline lookup yields CDR1 SGHDT and CDR2 YYEEEE. The CDR3 has 14 amino acids. The chain's CDR3 is CASSLWRAHQPQHF. The CDR3 coding sequence is TGTGCCAGCAGCTTGTGGAGGGCCCATCAGCCCCAGCATTTT.

V usage is TRBV4-1 and J usage is TRBJ1-2; D call uncertain. The CDR3 is 16 residues long. V lost 1 base to trimming and J lost 0 bases, with 12 bases between them. The germline gives CDR1 MGHRA, CDR2 YSYEKL. Here the CDR3 reads CASSQGKGTANYGYTF. CDR3 coding DNA: TGCGCCAGCAGCCAAGGGAAGGGAACTGCTAACTATGGCTACACCTTC.

This clonotype has a handful of counts. This chain uses TRBV5-1 with TRBJ2-2; D remains unclear. The CDR3 contains 13 residues. The V end lost 1 base, the J end lost 6 bases, and 7 bases lay between the germline ends. CDR1 and CDR2 from the germline V gene are SGHRS and YFSETQ. CDR3 amino acids: CASSLKAAGELFF. CDR3 nucleotide sequence: TGCGCCAGCAGCTTGAAGGCGGCCGGGGAGCTGTTTTTT. Using reference TRBV5-1 and TRBJ2-2 for the parts outside the CDR3, the full variable domain is KAGVTQTPRYLIKTRGQQVTLSCSPISGHRSVSWYQQTPGQGLQFLFEYFSETQRNKGNFPGRFSGRQFSNSRSEMNVSTLELGDSALYLCASSLKAAGELFFGEGSRLTVL.

This clonotype has a count of ten or more. The chain uses TRBV30 and TRBJ1-2; D is ambiguous. This CDR3 is built from 12 residues. Germline CDR1 and CDR2: GTSNPN and SVGIG (reference sequence). With 2 bases removed from V and 4 bases from J, the gap between germline ends came to 8 bases. The CDR3 DNA reads TGTGCCTGGAGTACGGAGCGCTATGGCTACACCTTC. Residues: CAWSTERYGYTF. Based on the CDR3 plus reference TRBV30 and TRBJ1-2, the full variable domain is SQTIHQWPATLVQPVGSPLSLECTVEGTSNPNLYWYRQAAGRGLQLLFYSVGIGQISSEVPQNLSASRPQDRQFILSSKKLLLSDSGFYLCAWSTERYGYTFGSGTRLTVV.

This clonotype was counted many times. The CDR3 nucleotides read TGTGCCAGCAGTTCAGCCCCCGGGGCCAAGACCTACGAGCAGTACTTC. Its translation is CASSSAPGAKTYEQYF. The chain carries TRBV12-3 or TRBV12-4 and TRBJ2-7; the D call may be TRBD1 or TRBD2 (5 bases each). Trimming took 4 bases from V and 2 from J, leaving 18 bases between them. The CDR3 is 16 amino acids.

Comment on this clonotype: This may be a read error: a much more frequent sequence differs by one nucleotide. The chain uses TRBV29-1 and TRBJ2-7; no definite D call. With the DNA end fitting TRBJ2-1 better, the J assignment may be wrong. Germline assignment: CDR1 SQVTM and CDR2 ANQGSEA. This CDR3 is built from 13 residues. CDR3 coding DNA: TGCAGCGTTGGTATGTGGCCACCCTACGAGCAGTTCTTC. The encoded protein is CSVGMWPPYEQFF.

Points on this clonotype: Since a much larger clone is just one base distant, this may be a read error. The chain has TRBV27 and TRBJ2-3, with D uncertain. The J call may not be correct, given that the DNA end is closer to TRBJ1-5. Germline V gene lookup returns CDR1 MNHEY and CDR2 SMNVEV (reference sequence). There are 13 residues in the CDR3. CDR3 protein: CASRMTGRDTQHF. CDR3 in DNA: TGTGCCAGCAGAATGACGGGGAGGGATACGCAGCATTTT.

The chain uses TRBV7-8 and TRBJ1-3; 7 nucleotides match TRBD1. Looked up from germline, CDR1 is SGHVS and CDR2 is FQNEAQ. V lost 2 bases to trimming and J lost 5 bases; unmatched junction nucleotides: 3. This CDR3 has 14 amino acids. CDR3 sequence reads: CASSLTQGRNTIYF. CDR3 bases: TGTGCCAGCAGCTTAACACAGGGGCGAAACACCATATATTTT.

The chain carries TRBV5-1 and TRBJ2-7; D gene ambiguous. Trimming pared 0 bases from V and 3 bases from J, leaving 7 bases between. The CDR3 is 13 amino acids. Germline V gene data show CDR1 as SGHRS and CDR2 as YFSETQ. The CDR3 here is CASSLAALYEQYF. The CDR3 DNA sequence: TGCGCCAGCAGCTTGGCAGCCCTCTACGAGCAGTACTTC.

This clonotype was seen ten or more times. The chain recombines TRBV12-3 or TRBV12-4 with TRBJ2-1; possibly TRBD1 for D (6 bases). Trimming pared 6 bases from V and 10 bases from J, leaving 28 bases between. The CDR3 covers 17 residues. Written as DNA, the CDR3 is TGTGCCAGCAGCCTATTGACAGGCGGCATCCTCACGGGAGAGCAGTTCTTC. It encodes CASSLLTGGILTGEQFF.

This clonotype was seen at least ten times. The chain links TRBV6-1 to TRBJ2-3, with 7 bases that match TRBD1. The CDR3 consists of 16 residues. Germline-derived CDR1 and CDR2 are MNHNS and SASEGT. The V segment lost 2 bases and the J segment 2 bases; nucleotides outside the gene matches: 7. CDR3 sequence reads: CASSEWDSTITDTQYF. CDR3 bases: TGTGCCAGCAGTGAATGGGACAGTACCATCACAGATACGCAGTATTTT.